Below, one TCR beta chain is given with its context. Only in-frame clones appear in the TCRdb table, and some are missing; sequencing was by immunoSEQ multiplex PCR. This table holds about 180,000 clones, 87% found once. The source of the sample is a study of blood T cell repertoires in COVID-19. The overall study: Samples came from the United States, Italy and Spain, spanning acute and convalescent COVID-19.

V lost 1 base and J lost 9, with 7 bases in between. This CDR3 is 11 amino acids long. Germline values: CDR1 DFQATT, CDR2 SNEGSKA (reference sequence). The genes are TRBV20-1 and TRBJ2-1; D perhaps matches TRBD2 (6 bases). The clonotype comes from a human donor with acute COVID-19. The donor label of this sample is uncertain. Sequenced material: PBMCs or T cells enriched from blood (not recorded which). The CDR3 coding sequence is TGCAGTGCTAGAGGAGCGGGTGAGCAGTTCTTC. This gives the protein CSARGAGEQFF.